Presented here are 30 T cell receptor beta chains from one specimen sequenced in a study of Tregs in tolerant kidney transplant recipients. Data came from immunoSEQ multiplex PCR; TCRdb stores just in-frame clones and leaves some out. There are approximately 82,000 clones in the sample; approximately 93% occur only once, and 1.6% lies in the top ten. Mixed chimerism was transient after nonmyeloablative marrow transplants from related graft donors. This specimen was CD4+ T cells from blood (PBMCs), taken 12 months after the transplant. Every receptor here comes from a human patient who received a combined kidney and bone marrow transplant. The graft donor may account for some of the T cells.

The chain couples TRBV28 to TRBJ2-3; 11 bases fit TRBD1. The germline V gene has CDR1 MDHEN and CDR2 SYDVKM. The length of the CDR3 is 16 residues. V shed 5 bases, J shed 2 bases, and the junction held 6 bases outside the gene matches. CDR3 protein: CASSKGTGGHTDTQYF. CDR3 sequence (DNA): TGTGCCAGCAGTAAAGGGACAGGGGGTCACACAGATACGCAGTATTTT.

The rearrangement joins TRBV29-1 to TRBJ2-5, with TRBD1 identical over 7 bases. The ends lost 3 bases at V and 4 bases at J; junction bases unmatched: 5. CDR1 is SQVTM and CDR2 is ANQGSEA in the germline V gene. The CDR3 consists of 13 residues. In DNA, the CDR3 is TGCAGCGTTGAGCCAGGGGGATTAGAGACCCAGTACTTC. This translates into CSVEPGGLETQYF.

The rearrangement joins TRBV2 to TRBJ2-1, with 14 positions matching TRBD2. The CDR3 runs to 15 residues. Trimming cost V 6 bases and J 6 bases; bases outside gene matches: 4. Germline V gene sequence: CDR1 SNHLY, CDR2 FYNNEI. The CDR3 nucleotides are TGTGCCAGCAGCGCCGGACTAGCGGGAGGCAATGAGCAGTTCTTC. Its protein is CASSAGLAGGNEQFF.

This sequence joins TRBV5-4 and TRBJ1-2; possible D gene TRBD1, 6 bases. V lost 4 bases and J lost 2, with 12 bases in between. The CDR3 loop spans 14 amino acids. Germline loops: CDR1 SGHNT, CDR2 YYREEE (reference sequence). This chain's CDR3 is CASSLSGTNYGYTF. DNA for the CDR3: TGTGCCAGCAGCCTCTCCGGGACAAACTATGGCTACACCTTC.

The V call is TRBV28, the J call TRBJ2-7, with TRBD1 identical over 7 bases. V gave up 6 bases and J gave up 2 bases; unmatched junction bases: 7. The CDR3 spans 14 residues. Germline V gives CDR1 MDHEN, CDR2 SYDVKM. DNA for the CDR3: TGTGCCAGCAGACGACTCGGACAGGCCTACGAGCAGTACTTC. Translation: CASRRLGQAYEQYF.

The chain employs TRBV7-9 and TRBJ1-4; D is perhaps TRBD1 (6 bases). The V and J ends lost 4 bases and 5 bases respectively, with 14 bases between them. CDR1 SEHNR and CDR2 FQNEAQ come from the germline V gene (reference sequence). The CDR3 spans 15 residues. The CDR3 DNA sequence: TGTGCCAGCAGCTACGGACAGCACAGCAATGAAAAACTGTTTTTT. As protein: CASSYGQHSNEKLFF.

CDR3 sequence reads: CASSYFGQRQETQYF. CDR3 sequence (DNA): TGTGCCAGCAGTTACTTCGGACAGCGCCAAGAGACCCAGTACTTC. This chain joins TRBV6-5 and TRBJ2-5; maybe TRBD1 (6 bases). CDR3 length: 15 residues. Germline values: CDR1 MNHEY, CDR2 SVGAGI. V gave up 1 base and J gave up 1 base, with 10 bases separating them.

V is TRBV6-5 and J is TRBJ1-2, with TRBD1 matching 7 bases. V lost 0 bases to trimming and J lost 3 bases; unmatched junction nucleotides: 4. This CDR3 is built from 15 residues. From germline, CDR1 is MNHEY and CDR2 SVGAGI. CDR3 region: CASSYSTGFYYGYTF. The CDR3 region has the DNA TGTGCCAGCAGTTACTCGACAGGGTTCTACTATGGCTACACCTTC.

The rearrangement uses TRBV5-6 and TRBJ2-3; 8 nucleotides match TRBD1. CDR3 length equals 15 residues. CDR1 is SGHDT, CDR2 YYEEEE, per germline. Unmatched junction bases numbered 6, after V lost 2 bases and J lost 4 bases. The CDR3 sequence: CASSLPPTGADTQYF. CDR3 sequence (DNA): TGTGCCAGCAGCTTACCCCCGACAGGGGCAGATACGCAGTATTTT.

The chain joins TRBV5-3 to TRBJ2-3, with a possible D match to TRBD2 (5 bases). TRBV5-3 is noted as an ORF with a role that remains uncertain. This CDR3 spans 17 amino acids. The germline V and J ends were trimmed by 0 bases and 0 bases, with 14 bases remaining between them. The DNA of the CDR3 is TGTGCCAGAAGCTTGGTATTAGCGATCACTAGCACAGATACGCAGTATTTT. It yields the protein CARSLVLAITSTDTQYF.

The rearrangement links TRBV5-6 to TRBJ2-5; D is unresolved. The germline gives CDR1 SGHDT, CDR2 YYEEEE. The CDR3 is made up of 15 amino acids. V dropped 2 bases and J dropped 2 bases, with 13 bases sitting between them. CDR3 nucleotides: TGTGCCAGCAGCTTAGATCACAGAAATCAAGAGACCCAGTACTTC. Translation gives CASSLDHRNQETQYF.

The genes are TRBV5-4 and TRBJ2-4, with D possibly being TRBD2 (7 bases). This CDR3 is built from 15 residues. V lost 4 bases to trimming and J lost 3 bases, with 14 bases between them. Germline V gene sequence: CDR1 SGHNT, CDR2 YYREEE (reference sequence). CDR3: CASSPGGRSKNIQYF. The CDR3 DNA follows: TGTGCCAGCAGCCCGGGGGGCCGCAGCAAAAACATTCAGTACTTC.

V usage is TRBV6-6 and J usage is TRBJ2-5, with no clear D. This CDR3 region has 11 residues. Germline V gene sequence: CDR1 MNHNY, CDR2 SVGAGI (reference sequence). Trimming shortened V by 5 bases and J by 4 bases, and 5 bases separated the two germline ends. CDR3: CASSTRETQYF. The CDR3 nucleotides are TGTGCCAGCAGTACGAGAGAGACCCAGTACTTC.

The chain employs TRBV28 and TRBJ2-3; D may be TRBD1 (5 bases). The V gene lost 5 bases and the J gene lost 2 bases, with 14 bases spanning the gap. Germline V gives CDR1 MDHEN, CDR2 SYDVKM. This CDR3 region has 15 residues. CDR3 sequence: CASSHQGGFTDTQYF. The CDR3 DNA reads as TGTGCCAGCAGTCACCAGGGCGGATTCACAGATACGCAGTATTTT. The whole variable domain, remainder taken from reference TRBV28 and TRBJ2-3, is DVKVTQSSRYLVKRTGEKVFLECVQDMDHENMFWYRQDPGLGLRLIYFSYDVKMKEKGDIPEGYSVSREKKERFSLILESASTNQTSMYLCASSHQGGFTDTQYFGPGTRLTVL.

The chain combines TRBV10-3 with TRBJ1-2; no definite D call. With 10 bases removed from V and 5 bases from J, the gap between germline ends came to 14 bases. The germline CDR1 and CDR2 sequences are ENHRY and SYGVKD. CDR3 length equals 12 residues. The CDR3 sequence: CATRVGAYGYTF. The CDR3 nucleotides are TGTGCCACTAGAGTTGGTGCTTATGGCTACACCTTC.

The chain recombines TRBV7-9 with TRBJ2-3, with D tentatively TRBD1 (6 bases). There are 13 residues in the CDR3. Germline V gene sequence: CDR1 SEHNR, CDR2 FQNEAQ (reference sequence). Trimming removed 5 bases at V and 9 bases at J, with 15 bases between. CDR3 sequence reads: CASSGGRTHTQYF. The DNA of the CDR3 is TGTGCCAGCAGCGGGGGCCGGACTCACACGCAGTATTTT.

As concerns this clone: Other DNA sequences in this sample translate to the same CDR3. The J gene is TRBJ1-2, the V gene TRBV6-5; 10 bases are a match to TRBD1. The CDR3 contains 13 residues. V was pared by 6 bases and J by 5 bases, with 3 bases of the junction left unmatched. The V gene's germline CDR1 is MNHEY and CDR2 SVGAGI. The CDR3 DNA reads TGTGCCAGCAGCCTGGACAGGGGGTATGGCTACACCTTC. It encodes CASSLDRGYGYTF.

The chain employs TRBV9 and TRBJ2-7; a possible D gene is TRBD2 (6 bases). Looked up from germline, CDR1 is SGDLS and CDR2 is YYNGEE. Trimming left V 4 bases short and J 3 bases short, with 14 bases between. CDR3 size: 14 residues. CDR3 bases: TGTGCCAGCAGCAAGACTAGTCAGATCTACGAGCAGTACTTC. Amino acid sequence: CASSKTSQIYEQYF.

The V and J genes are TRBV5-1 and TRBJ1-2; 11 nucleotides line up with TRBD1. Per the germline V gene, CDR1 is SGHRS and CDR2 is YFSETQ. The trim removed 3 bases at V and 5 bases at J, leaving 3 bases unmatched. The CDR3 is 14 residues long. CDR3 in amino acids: CASSWGTGGYGYTF. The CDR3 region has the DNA TGCGCCAGCAGCTGGGGGACAGGGGGATATGGCTACACCTTC.

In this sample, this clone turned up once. CDR3 in DNA: TGCGCCAGCAGTCATGGTACAGGGAATAGCAATCAGCCCCAGCATTTT. It is translated as CASSHGTGNSNQPQHF. This chain uses TRBV23-1 with TRBJ1-5, with TRBD1 as a possible D gene (6 bases). TRBV23-1 is an ORF, with its function uncertain. The V and J ends lost 3 bases and 0 bases respectively, with 12 bases between them. This CDR3 has 16 amino acids.

The CDR3 region is CASSRRTGGSSYEQYF. The CDR3 DNA reads as TGTGCCAGCAGCAGACGGACAGGGGGGAGCTCCTACGAGCAGTACTTC. J is TRBJ2-7 and V is TRBV7-2, with TRBD1 identical over 10 bases. In germline, CDR1 is SGHTA, CDR2 FQGNSA. The trim removed 5 bases at V and 0 bases at J, leaving 7 bases unmatched. The CDR3 is 16 amino acids.

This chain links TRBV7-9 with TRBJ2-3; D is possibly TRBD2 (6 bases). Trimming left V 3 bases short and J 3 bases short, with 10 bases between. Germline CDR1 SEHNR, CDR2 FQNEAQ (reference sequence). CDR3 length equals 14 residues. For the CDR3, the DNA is TGTGCCAGCAGCTTCAGACTAGATACAGATACGCAGTATTTT. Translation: CASSFRLDTDTQYF.

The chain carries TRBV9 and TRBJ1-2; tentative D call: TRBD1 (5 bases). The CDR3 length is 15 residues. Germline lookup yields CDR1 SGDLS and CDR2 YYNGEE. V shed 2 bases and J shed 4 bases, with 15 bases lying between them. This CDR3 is CASSVDSHFSYGYTF. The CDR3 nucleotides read TGTGCCAGCAGCGTCGACAGTCACTTCTCCTATGGCTACACCTTC. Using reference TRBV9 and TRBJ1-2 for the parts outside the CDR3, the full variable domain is DSGVTQTPKHLITATGQRVTLRCSPRSGDLSVYWYQQSLDQGLQFLIQYYNGEERAKGNILERFSAQQFPDLHSELNLSSLELGDSALYFCASSVDSHFSYGYTFGSGTRLTVV.

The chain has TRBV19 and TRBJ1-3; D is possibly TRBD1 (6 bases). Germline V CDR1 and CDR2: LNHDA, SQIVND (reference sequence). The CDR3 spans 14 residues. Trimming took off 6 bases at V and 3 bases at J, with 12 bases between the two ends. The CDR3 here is CASSVTGIGNTIYF. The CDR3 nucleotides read TGTGCCAGTAGCGTCACAGGGATTGGAAACACCATATATTTT.

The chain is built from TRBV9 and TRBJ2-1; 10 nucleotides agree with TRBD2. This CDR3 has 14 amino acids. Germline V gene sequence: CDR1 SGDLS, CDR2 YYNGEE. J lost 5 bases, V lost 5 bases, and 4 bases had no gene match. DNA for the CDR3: TGTGCCAGCAGTCGGACTAGCGGAAACAATGAGCAGTTCTTC. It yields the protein CASSRTSGNNEQFF.

CDR3 nucleotide sequence: TGTGCCAGCAGCCAAGGGGGCGCCTCCTACGAGCAGTACTTC. Translation: CASSQGGASYEQYF. V usage is TRBV7-2 and J usage is TRBJ2-7; 7 bases agree with TRBD1. Germline V lookup: CDR1 SGHTA, CDR2 FQGNSA. V gave up 5 bases and J gave up 0 bases; unmatched junction bases: 4. The CDR3 has 14 amino acids.

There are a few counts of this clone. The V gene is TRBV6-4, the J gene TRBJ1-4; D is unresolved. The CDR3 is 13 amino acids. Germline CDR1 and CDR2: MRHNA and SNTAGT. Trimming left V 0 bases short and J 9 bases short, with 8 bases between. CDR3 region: CASSDSRKQKLFF. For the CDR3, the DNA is TGTGCCAGCAGTGACTCGAGGAAGCAAAAACTGTTTTTT.

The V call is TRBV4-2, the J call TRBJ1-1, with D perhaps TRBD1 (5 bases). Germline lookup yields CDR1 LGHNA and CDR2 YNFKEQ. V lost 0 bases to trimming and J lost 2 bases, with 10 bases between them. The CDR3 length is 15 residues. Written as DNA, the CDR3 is TGTGCCAGCAGCCAAGACAAGGGGCGTAACACTGAAGCTTTCTTT. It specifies CASSQDKGRNTEAFF.

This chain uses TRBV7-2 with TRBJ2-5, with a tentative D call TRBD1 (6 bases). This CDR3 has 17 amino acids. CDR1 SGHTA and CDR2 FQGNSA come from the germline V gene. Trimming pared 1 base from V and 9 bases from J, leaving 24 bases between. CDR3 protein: CASSLGLPRQVQSAQYF. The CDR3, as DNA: TGTGCCAGCAGCTTAGGTCTTCCGCGACAGGTCCAATCGGCCCAGTACTTC.

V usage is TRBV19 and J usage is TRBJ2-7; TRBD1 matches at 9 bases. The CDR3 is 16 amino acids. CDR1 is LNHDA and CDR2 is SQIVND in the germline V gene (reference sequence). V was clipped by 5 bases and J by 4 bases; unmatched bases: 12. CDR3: CASSPTGGGVVYEQYF. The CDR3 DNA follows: TGTGCCAGTAGTCCGACAGGGGGGGGAGTAGTTTACGAGCAGTACTTC.